The 27 T cell receptor beta chains reported below all come from one sample, sequenced in a study of immune characterization of retroperitoneal liposarcoma. TCRdb re-analysed the PCR reads in MiXCR, keeping a single row per CDR3 protein. Of under 13,000 distinct CDR3 sequences listed, around a quarter are singletons. Sequenced: tumor tissue. Receptors were obtained from a male donor with retroperitoneal liposarcoma.

At least ten counts were recorded for this clonotype. The CDR3 loop reads CASSAGQSFSYEQYF. Written as DNA, the CDR3 is TGTGCCAGCAGTGCCGGACAGTCGTTTTCCTACGAGCAGTACTTC. The chain couples TRBV6-1 to TRBJ2-7; D is possibly TRBD1 (6 bases). Trimming pared 4 bases from V and 1 base from J, leaving 14 bases between. The germline V gene has CDR1 MNHNS and CDR2 SASEGT. This CDR3 comprises 15 residues.

The table lists this clonotype with many counts. The genes are TRBV6-6 and TRBJ2-7, with TRBD1 matching 9 bases. The CDR3 extends over 15 amino acids. Germline V gene lookup returns CDR1 MNHNY and CDR2 SVGAGI (reference sequence). The J segment lost 2 bases and the V segment lost 0 bases, leaving 2 bases of the junction unmatched. The CDR3 DNA sequence: TGTGCCAGCAGTTACTCGGGGGACAGGGCCTACGAGCAGTACTTC. Translated: CASSYSGDRAYEQYF.

This clonotype was picked up many times. The chain uses TRBV7-8 and TRBJ2-1; a weak D match, TRBD2 (5 bases). This CDR3 has 15 amino acids. CDR1 is SGHVS, CDR2 FQNEAQ, per germline. V was clipped by 3 bases and J by 10 bases, with 19 bases between them. The CDR3 protein is CASSLDPGFSYEQFF. CDR3 sequence (DNA): TGTGCCAGCAGCTTGGACCCGGGATTCTCCTACGAGCAGTTCTTC.

By share, this clonotype counts as medium-sized. CDR3 loop: CASSEGDPSSYEQFF. The CDR3 DNA reads as TGTGCCAGCAGTGAAGGGGACCCAAGCTCCTACGAGCAGTTCTTC. This chain uses TRBV6-1 with TRBJ2-1; possibly TRBD1 or TRBD2 for D (5 bases each). CDR1 is MNHNS and CDR2 is SASEGT in the germline V gene. Trimming removed 1 base at V and 10 bases at J, with 17 bases between. The CDR3 runs 15 residues.

This clonotype was seen more than once but under ten times. CDR3 sequence: CASSPGTVDYGYTF. The CDR3 nucleotides are TGTGCCAGCAGTCCGGGGACGGTGGACTATGGCTACACCTTC. This chain joins TRBV12-3 or TRBV12-4 and TRBJ1-2; maybe TRBD1 (5 bases). There are 14 residues in the CDR3. V lost 5 bases and J 3 bases, leaving 13 bases between the germline ends.

This clonotype was picked up many times. V gene TRBV6-6 combines with J gene TRBJ1-1, with D unclear. This CDR3 is built from 14 residues. Germline V gene sequence: CDR1 MNHNY, CDR2 SVGAGI (reference sequence). The germline V and J ends were trimmed by 1 base and 4 bases, with 10 bases remaining between them. The CDR3 reads CASSYYGEGTEAFF. The CDR3 coding sequence is TGTGCCAGCAGTTACTACGGGGAAGGCACTGAAGCTTTCTTT.

V and J are TRBV5-1 and TRBJ2-3; D uncertain. This CDR3 region has 13 residues. V lost 3 bases and J lost 2, with 7 bases in between. Germline lookup yields CDR1 SGHRS and CDR2 YFSETQ. In nucleotides, the CDR3 is TGCGCCAGCAGCTCGCACTACACAGATACGCAGTATTTT. Translation: CASSSHYTDTQYF.

The gene calls are TRBV11-3 and TRBJ2-1, with D perhaps matching TRBD1 or TRBD2 (5 bases each). In germline, CDR1 is SGHNT, CDR2 YENEEA. The CDR3 totals 12 residues. V was clipped by 3 bases and J by 10 bases, with 10 bases between them. DNA of the CDR3: TGTGCCAGCAGCTTTGTCGGGGACGAGCAGTTCTTC. Amino acid sequence: CASSFVGDEQFF.

This clonotype is large. This chain connects TRBV7-2 to TRBJ2-5; D possibly corresponds to TRBD2 (5 bases). The germline gives CDR1 SGHTA, CDR2 FQGNSA. V gave up 3 bases and J gave up 5 bases, with 13 bases separating them. The CDR3 spans 14 residues. The CDR3 region is CASSFGQPGETQYF. In DNA form, the CDR3 reads TGTGCCAGCAGCTTTGGGCAGCCGGGGGAGACCCAGTACTTC.

The chain employs TRBV27 and TRBJ2-3; 9 nucleotides align to TRBD2. This CDR3 contains 16 residues. CDR1 is MNHEY, CDR2 SMNVEV, per germline (reference sequence). Losses at the gene ends were 5 bases for V and 6 bases for J; bases not matched to a gene: 12. CDR3 amino acids: CASSPLGSGSIDTQYF. DNA for the CDR3: TGTGCCAGCAGTCCCCTGGGTAGCGGGAGCATCGATACGCAGTATTTT.

The rearrangement links TRBV7-2 to TRBJ1-2, with D possibly being TRBD1 (5 bases). Trimming cost V 5 bases and J 11 bases, with 18 bases left between them. This CDR3 is built from 13 residues. Germline loops: CDR1 SGHTA, CDR2 FQGNSA. CDR3 in amino acids: CASSPGRGQGYTF. The CDR3 DNA reads as TGTGCCAGCAGCCCAGGACGGGGCCAAGGGTACACCTTC.

This clonotype has only one observation. The genes are TRBV6-1 and TRBJ2-3, with TRBD1 identical over 8 bases. Germline V lookup: CDR1 MNHNS, CDR2 SASEGT. The CDR3 totals 14 residues. J was trimmed by 3 bases and V by 5 bases; bases with no gene match: 4. The CDR3, as DNA: TGTGCCAGCAGTTATCAGGGGGCTACAGATACGCAGTATTTT. Protein product: CASSYQGATDTQYF.

In this sample, this clonotype turned up a few times. The chain combines TRBV28 with TRBJ2-3; perhaps TRBD2 as D (6 bases). CDR1 and CDR2 from the germline V gene are MDHEN and SYDVKM. This CDR3 comprises 14 residues. V dropped 5 bases and J dropped 0 bases, with 9 bases sitting between them. CDR3 sequence reads: CASSLSGSTDTQYF. DNA of the CDR3: TGTGCCAGCAGTCTTAGCGGAAGCACAGATACGCAGTATTTT.

V and J are TRBV6-6 and TRBJ2-1, with D tentatively TRBD1 (6 bases). Trimming cost V 0 bases and J 10 bases, with 13 bases left between them. The CDR3 has 14 amino acids. CDR1 is MNHNY and CDR2 is SVGAGI in the germline V gene (reference sequence). CDR3 sequence: CASSYSPGAYEQFF. CDR3 DNA sequence: TGTGCCAGCAGTTACTCTCCAGGGGCCTACGAGCAGTTCTTC.

This clonotype was counted between two and nine times. The chain has TRBV10-1 and TRBJ2-3, with a possible D match to TRBD2 (7 bases). Germline V lookup: CDR1 WNHNN, CDR2 SYGVQD (reference sequence). The CDR3 covers 17 residues. Trimming took 3 bases from V and 1 from J, leaving 17 bases between them. The CDR3, as DNA: TGCGCCAGCAGTGACCCCAGTATAGGGGGGGGCACAGATACGCAGTATTTT. Amino acids: CASSDPSIGGGTDTQYF.

The chain carries TRBV6-2 or TRBV6-3 and TRBJ2-1, with a weak D call TRBD2 (6 bases). This CDR3 is built from 16 residues. Germline loops: CDR1 MNHEY, CDR2 SVGEGT. V lost 7 bases and J 5 bases, leaving 21 bases between the germline ends. CDR3 amino acids: CASTSRRTTRDNEQFF. In DNA form, the CDR3 reads TGTGCCAGCACTTCACGACGGACTACAAGGGACAATGAGCAGTTCTTC.

There are many counts of this clonotype. The chain employs TRBV6-1 and TRBJ1-2; 7 positions agree with TRBD1. Per the germline V gene, CDR1 is MNHNS and CDR2 is SASEGT. The CDR3 is made up of 13 amino acids. With V trimmed by 5 bases and J by 6 bases, 6 bases remained unmatched. The chain's CDR3 is CASSRSGTDGYTF. The CDR3 coding sequence is TGTGCCAGCAGTAGATCCGGGACAGATGGCTACACCTTC.

This clonotype was observed a few times. This chain uses TRBV7-8 with TRBJ2-4, with 7 positions matching TRBD2. The CDR3 length is 16 residues. Germline-derived CDR1 and CDR2 are SGHVS and FQNEAQ. V trimming: 5 bases; J trimming: 13 bases; junction bases outside the gene matches: 20. The CDR3 region is CASSHRASGIYNEQYF. DNA for the CDR3: TGTGCCAGCAGCCACCGCGCGAGCGGGATATACAATGAGCAGTACTTC.

This clonotype was seen only a few times. CDR3 in DNA: TGTGCCAGCAGTACCAGGGAGACAGATACGCAGTATTTT. Residues: CASSTRETDTQYF. J is TRBJ2-3 and V is TRBV6-1, with D tentatively TRBD1 or TRBD2 (5 bases each). V was shortened by 5 bases and J by 3 bases, with 9 bases between the two germline ends. Germline assignment: CDR1 MNHNS and CDR2 SASEGT. The CDR3 spans 13 residues.

V usage is TRBV27 and J usage is TRBJ2-2; TRBD1 matches at 7 bases. The germline V gene has CDR1 MNHEY and CDR2 SMNVEV (reference sequence). V lost 6 bases, J lost 0 bases, and 7 bases stayed unmatched. This CDR3 has 16 residues. The CDR3 spells CASSLTGAANTGELFF. The CDR3 DNA is TGTGCCAGCAGCCTCACAGGGGCTGCGAACACCGGGGAGCTGTTTTTT.

The rearrangement joins TRBV7-1 to TRBJ1-2, with TRBD1 matching 9 bases. TRBV7-1 is an ORF, with its function uncertain. There are 17 residues in the CDR3. V was clipped by 5 bases and J by 3 bases; unmatched bases: 13. The CDR3: CASSRRDRVPFDYGYTF. Written as DNA, the CDR3 is TGTGCCAGCAGCCGCCGGGACAGGGTCCCCTTCGACTATGGCTACACCTTC.

This clonotype is large. The gene calls are TRBV7-2 and TRBJ2-3; D is unresolved. The CDR3 totals 16 residues. Trimming shortened V by 1 base and J by 3 bases, and 14 bases separated the two germline ends. Germline CDR1 and CDR2: SGHTA and FQGNSA. CDR3 loop: CASSLGIQLGTDTQYF. In DNA, the CDR3 is TGTGCCAGCAGCTTAGGGATCCAGCTCGGGACAGATACGCAGTATTTT.

This clonotype is labeled medium-sized (0.01 to 0.1%). In DNA form, the CDR3 reads TGTGCCAGCAGTGAAGGGGGAGGGGGTAAGGATACGCAGTATTTT. The encoded protein is CASSEGGGGKDTQYF. J is TRBJ2-3 and V is TRBV6-1; tentative D call: TRBD2 (7 bases). The CDR3 extends over 15 amino acids. Germline CDR1 is MNHNS and CDR2 is SASEGT. Deletions cut 1 base from V and 6 bases from J, with 14 bases between.

This clonotype was picked up one time. The V gene is TRBV11-2, the J gene TRBJ2-2; D unresolved. V gave up 2 bases and J gave up 7 bases, with 14 bases separating them. CDR3 length: 15 amino acids. Germline V gene data show CDR1 as SGHAT and CDR2 as FQNNGV. Here the CDR3 DNA reads TGTGCCAGCAGCTTATCAGGTCTTCCCAGCGGGGAGCTGTTTTTT. Protein: CASSLSGLPSGELFF.

V is TRBV10-3 and J is TRBJ2-6; 8 bases match TRBD1. The closer fit of TRBJ2-1 to the DNA end suggests the J call may be wrong. Germline V gene sequence: CDR1 ENHRY, CDR2 SYGVKD. This CDR3 has 15 residues. DNA for the CDR3: TGTGCCATCAGTGAGATCAGGGGGCGCGATGATGAGCAGTTCTTC. Translation gives CAISEIRGRDDEQFF.

About this clonotype: A much larger clonotype is one base distant, so this may be a read error. In nucleotides, the CDR3 is TGTGCCAACAGTTCTGGGTTAATCAACGGCGAGCAGTACTTC. This translates into CANSSGLINGEQYF. J is TRBJ2-3 and V is TRBV6-9, with D hard to call. The J call may be faulty, since TRBJ2-7 better matches the DNA end. This CDR3 has 14 residues. The germline V gene has CDR1 MNHGY and CDR2 SVAAGI.

V gene TRBV11-2 combines with J gene TRBJ2-1, with a possible D match to TRBD2 (5 bases). The CDR3 has 15 residues. The V gene lost 5 bases and the J gene lost 13 bases, with 24 bases spanning the gap. Germline V gives CDR1 SGHAT, CDR2 FQNNGV. DNA of the CDR3: TGTGCCAGCAGCACCCTTCGAACTAGAGTAGAGACCCAGTTCTTC. It yields the protein CASSTLRTRVETQFF.